This T cell receptor beta chain derives from a study of cytomegalovirus exposure and HLA in healthy donors. As for the study in general: Assignment to the Caucasian-associated ancestry cluster applied to approximately 79% of the approximately 380 genotyped donors. Findings and caveats of the study: Reports indicated that the classifier achieved high specificity and sensitivity in diagnosing cytomegalovirus status. Later, an analysis found that common viral pathogens appeared to be linked with several of the most significant clusters. Immune exposure information available was restricted to CMV serostatus.

The PCR used 60 Vbeta and 13 Jbeta primers. Clones were sequenced by immunoSEQ multiplex PCR, and TCRdb holds only the in-frame ones, with some missing. The table has some 200,000 clones, about four fifths seen once. About this clone: Its specificity is not known.

This CDR3 has 16 residues. The V gene's germline CDR1 is SEHNR and CDR2 FQNEAQ (reference sequence). The germline V and J ends were trimmed by 5 bases and 4 bases, with 17 bases remaining between them. The specimen sequenced was PBMCs. The chain has TRBV7-9 and TRBJ1-4; D is unresolved. This TCR was recovered from a boy aged 2 to 10 in good health and CMV-seronegative. CDR3: CASSRPGAGLNEKLFF. As DNA, the CDR3 is TGTGCCAGCAGCCGTCCCGGCGCAGGCCTTAATGAAAAACTGTTTTTT.